Listed below are T cell receptor beta chains from one sample, sequenced in a study of T cells in Graves' hyperthyroidism and ophthalmopathy. TCRdb ran MiXCR on the multiplex PCR reads and lists one entry per CDR3 protein. The sample holds approximately 500,000 distinct CDR3 sequences, under 60% seen once. The sequenced sample consisted of peripheral blood or thyroid tissue (not recorded which). These TCRs come from a woman aged 18 to 35 with Graves' hyperthyroidism. Both conserved end residues are part of each CDR3. Fields, in order: CDR3 length, D gene, J gene, V gene, clone size, CDR3 protein, CDR3 DNA. D genes are given only for firm matches. Only part of the rows carry a size: once, few, many, or a class if the clone is expanded.

15 | TRBD2 | TRBJ2-7 | TRBV27 | NA | CASSPRTSGSLEQYF | TGTGCCAGCAGCCCTAGGACTAGCGGGAGTCTCGAGCAGTACTTC
16 | TRBD2 | TRBJ2-2 | TRBV9 | many | CASSPRLALVGGELFF | TGTGCCAGCAGTCCTCGACTAGCTTTAGTTGGCGGGGAGCTGTTTTTT
12 | NA | TRBJ1-1 | TRBV6-1 | NA | CASSEMRVEAFF | TGTGCCAGCAGTGAAATGAGGGTTGAAGCTTTCTTT
11 | NA | TRBJ2-4 | TRBV7-2 | NA | CASSLLGIQYF | TGTGCCAGCAGCTTATTGGGCATTCAGTACTTC
12 | NA | TRBJ1-1 | TRBV29-1 | NA | CSVEPGYTEAFF | TGCAGCGTTGAACCAGGGTACACTGAAGCTTTCTTT
11 | NA | TRBJ2-7 | TRBV18 | many | CASSPSQLQYF | TGTGCCAGCTCACCATCCCAGTTACAGTACTTC
16 | TRBD2 | TRBJ2-3 | TRBV5-1 | NA | CASSLVLAGSTDTQYF | TGCGCCAGCAGCTTGGTGCTAGCGGGCAGCACAGATACGCAGTATTTT
14 | NA | TRBJ1-1 | TRBV29-1 | NA | CSAHGPTKNTEAFF | TGCAGCGCCCATGGGCCTACGAAGAACACTGAAGCTTTCTTT
14 | TRBD2 | TRBJ2-7 | TRBV25-1 | NA | CASTKAGRTYEQYF | TGTGCCAGCACCAAAGCGGGGCGGACGTACGAGCAGTACTTC
13 | NA | TRBJ1-5 | TRBV7-2 | NA | CASSPTSGGSQHF | TGTGCCAGCAGCCCAACTAGCGGGGGGTCCCAGCATTTT
13 | NA | TRBJ1-2 | TRBV6-5 | NA | CASSAGANYGYTF | TGTGCCAGCAGTGCCGGGGCCAACTATGGCTACACCTTC
14 | NA | TRBJ2-1 | TRBV25-1 | NA | CASTYGGGAYEQFF | TGTGCCAGCACCTATGGAGGGGGAGCTTACGAGCAGTTCTTC
15 | NA | TRBJ2-5 | TRBV6-2/TRBV6-3 | NA | CASSYRLGRKETQYF | TGTGCCAGCAGTTACCGATTGGGGCGAAAAGAGACCCAGTACTTC
16 | TRBD1 | TRBJ2-7 | TRBV7-9 | many | CASSLGSRDRGSEQYF | TGTGCCAGCAGCTTAGGATCCCGGGACAGGGGTTCCGAGCAGTACTTC
16 | TRBD1 | TRBJ1-5 | TRBV12-3/TRBV12-4 | NA | CASSSAGTGSNQPQHF | TGTGCCAGCAGTTCCGCAGGGACAGGGAGTAATCAGCCCCAGCATTTT
15 | TRBD2 | TRBJ2-5 | TRBV4-2 | NA | CASSQPKGGWMTRYF | TGTGCCAGCAGCCAACCGAAGGGAGGGTGGATGACCCGGTACTTC
15 | TRBD1 | TRBJ2-2 | TRBV5-4 | many | CASTRTGGSSGELFF | TGTGCCAGCACCCGGACAGGGGGATCTAGCGGGGAGCTGTTTTTT
15 | TRBD2 | TRBJ2-2 | TRBV7-2 | many | CASSLGREFAGELFF | TGTGCCAGCAGCTTAGGGCGGGAGTTTGCCGGGGAGCTGTTTTTT
15 | TRBD1 | TRBJ1-6 | TRBV7-8 | NA | CASSLRWTGGSPLHF | TGTGCCAGCAGCTTACGGTGGACAGGGGGATCACCCCTCCACTTT
13 | NA | TRBJ2-5 | TRBV20-1 | many | CSAPRQAQETQYF | TGCAGTGCTCCGAGACAGGCCCAAGAGACCCAGTACTTC
12 | NA | TRBJ1-6 | TRBV2 | once | CASEGNNSPLHF | TGTGCCAGCGAGGGGAATAATTCACCCCTCCACTTT
11 | NA | TRBJ2-2 | TRBV3-1 | NA | CASSRTDELFF | TGTGCCAGCAGCCGGACGGATGAGCTGTTTTTT
16 | NA | TRBJ2-2 | TRBV7-9 | many | CASSPWGSDRTGELFF | TGTGCCAGCAGCCCGTGGGGGAGTGATCGCACCGGGGAGCTGTTTTTT
16 | TRBD1 | TRBJ1-5 | TRBV6-5 | many | CASSYLGTGGDQPQHF | TGTGCCAGCAGTTACCTCGGGACAGGGGGCGATCAGCCCCAGCATTTT